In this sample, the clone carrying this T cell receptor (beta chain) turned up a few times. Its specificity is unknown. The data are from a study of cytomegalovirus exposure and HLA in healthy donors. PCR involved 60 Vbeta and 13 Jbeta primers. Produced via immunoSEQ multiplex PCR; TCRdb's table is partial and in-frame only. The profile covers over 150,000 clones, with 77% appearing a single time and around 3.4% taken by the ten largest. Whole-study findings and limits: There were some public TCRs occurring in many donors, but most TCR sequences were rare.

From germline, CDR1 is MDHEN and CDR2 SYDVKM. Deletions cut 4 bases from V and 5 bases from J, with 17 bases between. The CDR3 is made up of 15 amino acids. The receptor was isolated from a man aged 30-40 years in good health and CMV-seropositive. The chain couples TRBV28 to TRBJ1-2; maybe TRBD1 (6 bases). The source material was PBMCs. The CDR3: CASSSPRTGIYGYTF. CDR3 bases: TGTGCCAGCAGTTCCCCGAGAACAGGGATATATGGCTACACCTTC.